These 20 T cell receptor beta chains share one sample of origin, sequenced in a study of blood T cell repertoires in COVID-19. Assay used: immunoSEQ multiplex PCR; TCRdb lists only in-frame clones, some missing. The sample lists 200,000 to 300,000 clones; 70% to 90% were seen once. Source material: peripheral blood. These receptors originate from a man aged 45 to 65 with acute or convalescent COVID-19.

The CDR3 bases are TGTGCCAGCAGCCAGCAGGGGGACGAGCAGTACTTC. Translated, it gives CASSQQGDEQYF. The rearrangement uses TRBV6-5 and TRBJ2-7; TRBD1 matches 7 bases. The germline V gene encodes CDR1 MNHEY and CDR2 SVGAGI. With V trimmed by 6 bases and J by 5 bases, 4 bases remained unmatched. CDR3 size: 12 residues.

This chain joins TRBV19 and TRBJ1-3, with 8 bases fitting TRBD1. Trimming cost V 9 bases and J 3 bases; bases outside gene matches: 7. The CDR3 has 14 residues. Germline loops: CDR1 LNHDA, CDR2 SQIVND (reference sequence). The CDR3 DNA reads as TGTGCCAGCACTCAGGGGGCGCTTGGAAACACCATATATTTT. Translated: CASTQGALGNTIYF.

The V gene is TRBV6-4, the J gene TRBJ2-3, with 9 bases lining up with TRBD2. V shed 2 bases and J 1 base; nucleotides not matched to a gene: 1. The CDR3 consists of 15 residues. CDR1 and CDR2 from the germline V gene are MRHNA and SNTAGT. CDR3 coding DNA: TGTGCCAGCAGTGACGCTAGCGGGGGCACAGATACGCAGTATTTT. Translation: CASSDASGGTDTQYF.

Written as DNA, the CDR3 is TGTGCCAGTAGTATAAATCCACCGGGACAGGGCACCCTTGGCAATCAGCCCCAGCATTTT. Amino acids: CASSINPPGQGTLGNQPQHF. This rearrangement joins TRBV19 to TRBJ1-5; 9 bases match TRBD1. Germline values: CDR1 LNHDA, CDR2 SQIVND (reference sequence). J lost 2 bases, V lost 2 bases, and 16 bases had no gene match. The CDR3 has 20 amino acids.

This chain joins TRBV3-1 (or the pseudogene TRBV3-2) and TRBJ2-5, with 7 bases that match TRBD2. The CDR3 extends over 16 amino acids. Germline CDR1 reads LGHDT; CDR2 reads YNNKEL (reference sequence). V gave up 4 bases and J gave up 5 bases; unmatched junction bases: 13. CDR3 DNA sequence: TGTGCCAGCAGCCCCTCCCGAGGGGCCGGGAGGGAGACCCAGTACTTC. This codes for CASSPSRGAGRETQYF.

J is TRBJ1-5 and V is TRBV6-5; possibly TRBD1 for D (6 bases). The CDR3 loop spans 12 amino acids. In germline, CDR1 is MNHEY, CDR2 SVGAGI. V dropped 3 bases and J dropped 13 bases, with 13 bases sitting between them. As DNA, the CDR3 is TGTGCCAGCAGTTATAAGACAGGCCGGCAGCATTTT. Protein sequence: CASSYKTGRQHF.

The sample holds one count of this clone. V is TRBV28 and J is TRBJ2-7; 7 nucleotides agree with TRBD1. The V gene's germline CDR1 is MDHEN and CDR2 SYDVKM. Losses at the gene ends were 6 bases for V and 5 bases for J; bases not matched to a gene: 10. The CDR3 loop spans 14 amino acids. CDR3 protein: CASRPGQPNHEQYF. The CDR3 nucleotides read TGTGCCAGCAGGCCGGGACAGCCCAACCACGAGCAGTACTTC.

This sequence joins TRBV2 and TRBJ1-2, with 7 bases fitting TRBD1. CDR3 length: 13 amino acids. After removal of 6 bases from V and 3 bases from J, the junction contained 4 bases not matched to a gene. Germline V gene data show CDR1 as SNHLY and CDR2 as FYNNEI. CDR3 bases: TGTGCCAGCAGGTACGGGACAGACTATGGCTACACCTTC. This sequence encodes CASRYGTDYGYTF.

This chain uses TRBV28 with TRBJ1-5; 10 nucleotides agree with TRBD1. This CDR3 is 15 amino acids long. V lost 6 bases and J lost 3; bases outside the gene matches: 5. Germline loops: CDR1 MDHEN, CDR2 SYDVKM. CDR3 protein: CASSPGTGDNQPQHF. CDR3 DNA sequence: TGTGCCAGCAGCCCCGGGACAGGGGACAATCAGCCCCAGCATTTT.

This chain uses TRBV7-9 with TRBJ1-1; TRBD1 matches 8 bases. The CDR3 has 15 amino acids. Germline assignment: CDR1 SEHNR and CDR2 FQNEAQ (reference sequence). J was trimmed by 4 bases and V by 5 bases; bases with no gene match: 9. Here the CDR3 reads CASSPVPTGGTEAFF. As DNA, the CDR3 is TGTGCCAGCAGCCCAGTCCCTACAGGGGGCACTGAAGCTTTCTTT.

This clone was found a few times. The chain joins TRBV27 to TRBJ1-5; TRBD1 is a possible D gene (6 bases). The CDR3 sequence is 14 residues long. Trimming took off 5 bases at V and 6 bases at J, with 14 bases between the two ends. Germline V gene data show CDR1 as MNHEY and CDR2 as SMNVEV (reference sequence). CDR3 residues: CASSAARGGQPQHF. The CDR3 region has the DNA TGTGCCAGCAGTGCCGCCAGGGGCGGTCAGCCCCAGCATTTT.

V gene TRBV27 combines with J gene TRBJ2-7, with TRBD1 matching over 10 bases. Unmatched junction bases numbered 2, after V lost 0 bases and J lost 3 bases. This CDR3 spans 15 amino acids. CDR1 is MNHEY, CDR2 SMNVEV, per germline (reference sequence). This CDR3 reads CASSLSGQGIYEQYF. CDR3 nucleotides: TGTGCCAGCAGTTTATCGGGACAGGGGATCTACGAGCAGTACTTC.

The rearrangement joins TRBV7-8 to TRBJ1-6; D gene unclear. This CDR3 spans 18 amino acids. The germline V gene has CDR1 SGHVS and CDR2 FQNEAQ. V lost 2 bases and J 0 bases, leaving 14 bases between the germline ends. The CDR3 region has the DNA TGTGCCAGCAGCTTATTAGTAGGCGGAAGCTCCTATAATTCACCCCTCCACTTT. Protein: CASSLLVGGSSYNSPLHF.

Here the CDR3 DNA reads TGTGCCAGCTACGAGGCCCCACAGGGGGCCGGGGAGACCCAGTACTTC. Translation: CASYEAPQGAGETQYF. The rearrangement uses TRBV5-4 and TRBJ2-5; 9 bases align to TRBD1. The CDR3 is made up of 16 amino acids. V was pared by 7 bases and J by 5 bases, with 15 bases of the junction left unmatched. Germline-derived CDR1 and CDR2 are SGHNT and YYREEE (reference sequence).

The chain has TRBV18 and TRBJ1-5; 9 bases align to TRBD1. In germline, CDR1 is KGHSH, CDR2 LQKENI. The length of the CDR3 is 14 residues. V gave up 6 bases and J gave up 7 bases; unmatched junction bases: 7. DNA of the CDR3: TGTGCCAGCTCCCGACAGGGGGAAAGACAGCCCCAGCATTTT. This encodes CASSRQGERQPQHF. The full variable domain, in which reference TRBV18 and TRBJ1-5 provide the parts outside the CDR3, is NAGVMQNPRHLVRRRGQEARLRCSPMKGHSHVYWYRQLPEEGLKFMVYLQKENIIDESGMPKERFSAEFPKEGPSILRIQQVVRGDSAAYFCASSRQGERQPQHFGDGTRLSIL.

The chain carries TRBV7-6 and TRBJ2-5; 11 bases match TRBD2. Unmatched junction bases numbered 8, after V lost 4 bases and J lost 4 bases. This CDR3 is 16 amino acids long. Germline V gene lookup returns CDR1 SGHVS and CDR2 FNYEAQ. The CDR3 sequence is CASSSRLAGKGETQYF. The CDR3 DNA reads TGTGCCAGCAGCTCTAGACTAGCGGGAAAAGGAGAGACCCAGTACTTC.

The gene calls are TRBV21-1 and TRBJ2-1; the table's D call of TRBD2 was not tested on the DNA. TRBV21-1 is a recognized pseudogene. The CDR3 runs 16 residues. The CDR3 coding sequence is TGTGCCAGCAGCAAACGAAGGAGGGGGGGAGACAATGAGCAGTTCTTC. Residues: CASSKRRRGGDNEQFF.

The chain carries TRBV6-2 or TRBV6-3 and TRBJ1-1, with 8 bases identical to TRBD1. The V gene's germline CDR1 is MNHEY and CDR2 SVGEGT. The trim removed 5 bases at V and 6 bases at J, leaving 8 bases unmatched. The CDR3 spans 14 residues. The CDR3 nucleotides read TGTGCCAGCAGTCGCAGGGGGCGGAGCGCTGAAGCTTTCTTT. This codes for CASSRRGRSAEAFF.

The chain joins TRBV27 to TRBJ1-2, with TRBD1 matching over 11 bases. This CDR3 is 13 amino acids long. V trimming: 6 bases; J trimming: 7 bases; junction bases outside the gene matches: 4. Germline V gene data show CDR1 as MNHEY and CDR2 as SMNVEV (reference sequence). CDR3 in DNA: TGTGCCAGCAGGACTGGACAGGGGGCTGGCTACACCTTC. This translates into CASRTGQGAGYTF.

CDR3 sequence (DNA): TGTGCCAGCAGCTTGTACGGGGGCGAGCAGTACTTC. Its protein product is CASSLYGGEQYF. J is TRBJ2-7 and V is TRBV5-8, with a possible D match to TRBD2 (6 bases). From germline, CDR1 is SGHTS and CDR2 YDEGEE. The V end was cut by 1 base, the J end by 6 bases, with 8 bases between. CDR3 size: 12 residues.